Listed below are T cell receptor beta chains from one sample, sequenced in a study of blood T cell repertoires in COVID-19. The protocol was immunoSEQ multiplex PCR, while the TCRdb copy is restricted to in-frame clones and leaves out a portion. The table shows more than 200,000 clones, with around nine tenths occurring only once. Material for sequencing was peripheral blood. Every receptor here comes from a young man with active or convalescent COVID-19. The CDR3 runs from the conserved cysteine through the conserved F or W. D genes are given only for firm matches. Clone size appears in some rows only: once, few, many, or a class for an expanded clone.

NA,NA,TRBJ1-1,TRBV19,TGTGCCAGTAGTATATGGGCCAAGGGGGACACTGAAGCTTTCTTT,CASSIWAKGDTEAFF
NA,TRBD1,TRBJ1-6,TRBV11-2,TGTGCCAGCAGCCGGCGGGACAGCTCCTATAATTCACCCCTCCACTTT,CASSRRDSSYNSPLHF
NA,TRBD2,TRBJ2-1,TRBV12-5,TGTGCTAGTGGTTTCCCCCGAGCGGGGGGATCAAATGAGCAGTTCTTC,CASGFPRAGGSNEQFF
NA,NA,TRBJ1-1,TRBV19,TGTGCCAGTAGCTTGATACAGGGGAACACTGAAGCTTTCTTT,CASSLIQGNTEAFF
NA,NA,TRBJ2-5,TRBV9,TGTGCCAGCACACCAGGTGTACAAGAGACCCAGTACTTC,CASTPGVQETQYF
NA,NA,TRBJ2-2,TRBV7-9,TGTGCCAGCAGCTTAGAACGTATAAGGGGGAACACCGGGGAGCTGTTTTTT,CASSLERIRGNTGELFF
NA,NA,TRBJ2-7,TRBV30,TGTGCCTGGAGCCCTTCGACTAGCTCCTACGAGCAGTACTTC,CAWSPSTSSYEQYF
NA,TRBD1,TRBJ1-5,TRBV27,TGTGCCAGCAGCCGGGACAGCCAAGATCAGCCCCAGCATTTT,CASSRDSQDQPQHF
NA,TRBD2,TRBJ2-3,TRBV9,TGTGCCAGCAGCGTAGAGGGACTAGCGGGGGGCCATACGCAGTATTTT,CASSVEGLAGGHTQYF
NA,NA,TRBJ2-2,TRBV21-1,TGTGCCAGCCGCCTAAGAGAGGGGCGGGGCCCGGGGGTAACCGGGGAGCTGTTTTTT,CASRLREGRGPGVTGELFF
NA,TRBD1,TRBJ1-2,TRBV30,TGTGCCTGGAGTGAGATCAACAGGGGGGTCTATGGCTACACCTTC,CAWSEINRGVYGYTF
NA,TRBD1,TRBJ2-5,TRBV7-8,TGTGCCAGCAGCTTAGGGACAGGAATCGGTTTGGAGACCCAGTACTTC,CASSLGTGIGLETQYF
NA,TRBD1,TRBJ1-2,TRBV30,TGTGCCTGGAGAGGGACAGGGACTTGGGGCTACACCTTC,CAWRGTGTWGYTF
NA,TRBD1,TRBJ1-2,TRBV6-2/TRBV6-3,TGTGCCAGCAGTTACTGGACAGGGGCTGGCTACACCTTC,CASSYWTGAGYTF
NA,NA,TRBJ2-7,TRBV4-1,TGCGCCAGCAGCCAAGGAACAGGCTACGAGCAGTACTTC,CASSQGTGYEQYF
NA,NA,TRBJ1-1,TRBV19,TGTGCCAGTAGTACCGGGTTGAACACTGAAGCTTTCTTT,CASSTGLNTEAFF
NA,NA,TRBJ1-4,TRBV4-3,TGCGCCAGCAGCCAAGAAGTGGCACCCGCAACTAATGAAAAACTGTTTTTT,CASSQEVAPATNEKLFF
NA,NA,TRBJ2-3,TRBV5-1,TGCGCCAGCAGCCCAAACCGGGGAAACACAGATACGCAGTATTTT,CASSPNRGNTDTQYF
NA,TRBD1,TRBJ2-3,TRBV9,TGTGCCAGCAGCGTAATGGGACAGGGAGACACAGATACGCAGTATTTT,CASSVMGQGDTDTQYF
NA,TRBD2,TRBJ2-3,TRBV2,TGTGCCAGCAGTGTTTGGACTAGCGGGGTAATGGGAGATACGCAGTATTTT,CASSVWTSGVMGDTQYF
NA,NA,TRBJ2-2,TRBV2,TGTGCCAGCAGATTAACAGCGAACACCGGGGAGCTGTTTTTT,CASRLTANTGELFF
NA,NA,TRBJ1-2,TRBV6-5,TGTGCCAGCAGTTACTCTAGGAGTAACTATGGCTACACCTTC,CASSYSRSNYGYTF
NA,NA,TRBJ1-5,TRBV19,TGTGCCACTGACGGGTTGACAGGAAATAGCAATCAGCCCCAGCATTTT,CATDGLTGNSNQPQHF
NA,TRBD2,TRBJ2-7,TRBV6-5,TGTGCCAGCAGACTGGGACTAGCTTCCTACGAGCAGTACTTC,CASRLGLASYEQYF
NA,NA,TRBJ1-1,TRBV5-6,TGTGCCAGCAGCTTGGTCGTAGCGAACACTGAAGCTTTCTTT,CASSLVVANTEAFF
NA,NA,TRBJ1-2,TRBV12-5,TGTGCTAGTGGTTTGGTTCAGGGCGATGGCTACACCTTC,CASGLVQGDGYTF
NA,NA,TRBJ1-2,TRBV12-3/TRBV12-4,TGTGCCACCCATGGAGGGACGGGGGGCTACACCTTC,CATHGGTGGYTF
NA,TRBD1,TRBJ1-1,TRBV3-1/TRBV3-2,TGTGCCAGCAGCCAAATAACAGGGGGCACTGAAGCTTTCTTT,CASSQITGGTEAFF
NA,NA,TRBJ1-3,TRBV12-2,TGTGCAAGTCGCTTAGTCTGCGGGACAGGTCCCAAACTCTCTGGAAACACCATATATTTT,CASRLVCGTGPKLSGNTIYF
once,TRBD2,TRBJ2-3,TRBV5-1,TGCGCCAGCAGCTATACTAGCGGAAACACAGATACGCAGTATTTT,CASSYTSGNTDTQYF
NA,TRBD1,TRBJ1-1,TRBV7-2,TGTGCCAGCAGCGATCTTTTCGGGACAGGCCGGACTGAAGCTTTCTTT,CASSDLFGTGRTEAFF
NA,TRBD1,TRBJ1-2,TRBV29-1,TGCAGCGTTACCTCGACAGGGGAAGGCTACACCTTC,CSVTSTGEGYTF
NA,NA,TRBJ2-2,TRBV12-1,TGTGCCAGCAGCTTTGCGCGAGGTCGGCAGGGAGGGGTGACCGGGGAGCTGTTTTTT,CASSFARGRQGGVTGELFF
once,TRBD2,TRBJ2-2,TRBV9,TGTGCCAGCAGCCCTAATAGCGGGGGAGGGAGAGAGGGGACCGGGGAGCTGTTTTTT,CASSPNSGGGREGTGELFF
NA,NA,TRBJ1-2,TRBV27,TGTGCCAGCGGAAAACAGGCTAACTATGGCTACACCTTC,CASGKQANYGYTF
NA,NA,TRBJ1-1,TRBV14,TGTGCCAGCACCGCCGAGTTGAACACTGAAGCTTTCTTT,CASTAELNTEAFF
NA,TRBD1,TRBJ2-7,TRBV7-9,TGTGCCAGCAGCGGAAGACAGGGCGAGCAGTACTTC,CASSGRQGEQYF
NA,NA,TRBJ2-2,TRBV2,TGTGCCAGCAGTTCGAGAGTTAGTTCTCGGGAGCTGTTTTTT,CASSSRVSSRELFF
NA,TRBD1,TRBJ2-1,TRBV11-2,TGTGCCAGCAGCGACAACAGGGGAAGCTCCTACAATGAGCAGTTCTTC,CASSDNRGSSYNEQFF
NA,TRBD2,TRBJ2-5,TRBV11-2,TGTGCCAGCAGCTTAGATCCCACTAGCGGGGGGGGAATGGGCGAGACCCAGTACTTC,CASSLDPTSGGGMGETQYF
few,NA,TRBJ1-6,TRBV7-3,TGTGCCAGCAGCCCTTCGGGGGGCAATAATTCACCCCTCCACTTT,CASSPSGGNNSPLHF
NA,NA,TRBJ1-1,TRBV3-1/TRBV3-2,TGTGCCAGCGTACGCGACGGACTCCAGAACACTGAAGCTTTCTTT,CASVRDGLQNTEAFF
NA,NA,TRBJ2-2,TRBV7-3,TGTGCCAGCAGCTTAAACTTGAACACCGGGGAGCTGTTTTTT,CASSLNLNTGELFF
NA,NA,TRBJ1-1,TRBV14,TGTGCCAGCAGCCTATTTCCGGGACAGAACACTGAAGCTTTCTTT,CASSLFPGQNTEAFF
NA,TRBD1,TRBJ2-7,TRBV27,TGTGCCAGCAGAAACGGACAGGGTACCTACGAGCAGTACTTC,CASRNGQGTYEQYF
NA,NA,TRBJ2-6,TRBV4-1,TGCGCCAGCAGCCAAAATAGACTAGTCGGTGGGGCCAACGTCCTGACTTTC,CASSQNRLVGGANVLTF
NA,NA,TRBJ1-1,TRBV29-1,TGCAGCGTTGAAAGTACGGGGAACACTGAAGCTTTCTTT,CSVESTGNTEAFF
once,TRBD1,TRBJ1-1,TRBV11-2,TGTGCCAGCAGATTGGACAGGCATGAAGCTTTCTTT,CASRLDRHEAFF
NA,TRBD1,TRBJ1-4,TRBV3-1/TRBV3-2,TGTGCCAGCAGCCCGACAGGGAAGTTAGGTGAAAAACTGTTTTTT,CASSPTGKLGEKLFF